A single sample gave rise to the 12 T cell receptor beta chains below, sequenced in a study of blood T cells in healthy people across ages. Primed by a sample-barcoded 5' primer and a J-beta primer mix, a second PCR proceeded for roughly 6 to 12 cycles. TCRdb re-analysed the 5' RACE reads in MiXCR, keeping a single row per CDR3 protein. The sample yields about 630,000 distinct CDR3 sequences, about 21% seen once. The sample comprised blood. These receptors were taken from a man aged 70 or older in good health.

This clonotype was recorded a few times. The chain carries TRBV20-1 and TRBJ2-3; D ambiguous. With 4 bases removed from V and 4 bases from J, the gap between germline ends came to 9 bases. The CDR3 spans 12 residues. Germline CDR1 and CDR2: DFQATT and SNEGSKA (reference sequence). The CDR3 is CSAIVRADTQYF. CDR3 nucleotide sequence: TGCAGTGCTATAGTCCGAGCAGATACGCAGTATTTT.

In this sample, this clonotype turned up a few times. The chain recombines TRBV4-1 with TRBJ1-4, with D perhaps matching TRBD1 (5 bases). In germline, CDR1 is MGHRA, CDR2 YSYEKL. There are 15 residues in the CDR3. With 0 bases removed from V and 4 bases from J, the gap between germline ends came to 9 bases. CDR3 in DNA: TGCGCCAGCAGCCAAGAGAGGGGTAATAATGAAAAACTGTTTTTT. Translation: CASSQERGNNEKLFF.

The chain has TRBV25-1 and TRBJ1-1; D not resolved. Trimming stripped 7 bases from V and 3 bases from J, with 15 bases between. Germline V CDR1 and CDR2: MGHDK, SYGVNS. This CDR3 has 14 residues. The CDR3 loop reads CASTKESGYTEAFF. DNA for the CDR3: TGTGCCAGCACCAAAGAGTCGGGTTACACTGAAGCTTTCTTT.

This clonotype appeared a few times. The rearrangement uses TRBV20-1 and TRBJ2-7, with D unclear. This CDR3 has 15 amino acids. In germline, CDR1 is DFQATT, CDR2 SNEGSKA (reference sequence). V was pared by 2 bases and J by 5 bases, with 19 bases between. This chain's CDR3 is CSARRSGQVFNEQYF. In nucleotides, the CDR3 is TGCAGTGCTAGACGGAGTGGTCAGGTGTTCAACGAGCAGTACTTC.

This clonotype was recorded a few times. In DNA form, the CDR3 reads TGTGCCAGCACCCCGGTAGCGGGAGACTACGAGCAGTACTTC. Translating it yields CASTPVAGDYEQYF. V usage is TRBV7-8 and J usage is TRBJ2-7; 9 nucleotides agree with TRBD2. Germline V lookup: CDR1 SGHVS, CDR2 FQNEAQ. Trimming cost V 7 bases and J 3 bases; bases outside gene matches: 7. The CDR3 extends over 14 amino acids. Using reference TRBV7-8 and TRBJ2-7 for the parts outside the CDR3, the full variable domain is GAGVSQSPRYKVAKRGQDVALRCDPISGHVSLFWYQQALGQGPEFLTYFQNEAQLDKSGLPSDRFFAERPEGSVSTLKIQRTQQEDSAVYLCASTPVAGDYEQYFGPGTRLTVT.

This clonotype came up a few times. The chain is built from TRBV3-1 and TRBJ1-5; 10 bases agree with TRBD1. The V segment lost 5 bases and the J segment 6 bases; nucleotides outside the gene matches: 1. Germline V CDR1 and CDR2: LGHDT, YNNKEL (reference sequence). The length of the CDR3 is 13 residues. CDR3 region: CASSGQGGQPQHF. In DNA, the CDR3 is TGTGCCAGCAGCGGACAGGGGGGTCAGCCCCAGCATTTT.

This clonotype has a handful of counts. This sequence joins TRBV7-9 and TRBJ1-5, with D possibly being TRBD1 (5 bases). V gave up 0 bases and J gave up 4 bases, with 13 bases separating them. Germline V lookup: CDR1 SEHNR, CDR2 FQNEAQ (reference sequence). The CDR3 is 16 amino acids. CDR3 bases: TGTGCCAGCAGCTTAGCGCATGTGGGGGGGAATCAGCCCCAGCATTTT. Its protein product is CASSLAHVGGNQPQHF. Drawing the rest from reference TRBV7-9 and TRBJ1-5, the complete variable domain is DTGVSQNPRHKITKRGQNVTFRCDPISEHNRLYWYRQTLGQGPEFLTYFQNEAQLEKSRLLSDRFSAERPKGSFSTLEIQRTEQGDSAMYLCASSLAHVGGNQPQHFGDGTRLSIL.

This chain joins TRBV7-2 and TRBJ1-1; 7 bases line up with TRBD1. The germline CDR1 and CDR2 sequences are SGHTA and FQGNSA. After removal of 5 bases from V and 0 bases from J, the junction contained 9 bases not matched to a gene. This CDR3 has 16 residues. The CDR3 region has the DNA TGTGCCAGCAGCCCAGGGGGGGGCAGATTGAACACTGAAGCTTTCTTT. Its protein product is CASSPGGGRLNTEAFF. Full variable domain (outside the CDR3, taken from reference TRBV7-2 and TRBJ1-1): GAGVSQSPSNKVTEKGKDVELRCDPISGHTALYWYRQSLGQGLEFLIYFQGNSAPDKSGLPSDRFSAERTGGSVSTLTIQRTQQEDSAVYLCASSPGGGRLNTEAFFGQGTRLTVV.

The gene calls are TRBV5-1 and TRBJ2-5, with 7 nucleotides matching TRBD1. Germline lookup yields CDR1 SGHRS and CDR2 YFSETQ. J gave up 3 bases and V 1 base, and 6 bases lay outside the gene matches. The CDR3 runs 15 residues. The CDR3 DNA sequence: TGCGCCAGCAGCTTGATGAGACAGGGAAAAGAGACCCAGTACTTC. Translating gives CASSLMRQGKETQYF.

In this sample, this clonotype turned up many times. The CDR3 DNA reads as TGTGCCAGCAGTGAAGGGGGTAACTATGGCTACACCTTC. This gives the protein CASSEGGNYGYTF. J is TRBJ1-2 and V is TRBV6-1, with D unresolved. CDR3 length: 13 residues. The germline V and J ends were trimmed by 1 base and 1 base, with 4 bases remaining between them. CDR1 and CDR2 (germline): MNHNS, SASEGT.

The CDR3 DNA sequence: TGTGCCAGCAGCGCCGGGACAGGGGGCAACGAGCAGTACTTC. Translation gives CASSAGTGGNEQYF. The chain recombines TRBV7-8 with TRBJ2-5; 12 bases agree with TRBD1. Judging by the DNA end, TRBJ2-7 fits better; the J call may be wrong. Germline V CDR1 and CDR2: SGHVS, FQNEAQ. The CDR3 is made up of 14 amino acids.

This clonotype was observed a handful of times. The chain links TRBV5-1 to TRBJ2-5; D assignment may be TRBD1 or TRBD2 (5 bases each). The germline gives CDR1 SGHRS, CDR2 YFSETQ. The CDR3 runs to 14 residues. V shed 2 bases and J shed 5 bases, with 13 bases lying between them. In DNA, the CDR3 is TGCGCCAGCAGCTTAATCGGGACGAGGGAGACCCAGTACTTC. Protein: CASSLIGTRETQYF.